The 23 T cell receptor beta chains given below trace back to one sample, sequenced in a study of preoperative IRX-2 immunotherapy in early breast cancer. The data were produced by immunoSEQ multiplex PCR, yet TCRdb's version contains in-frame clones alone and is incomplete. In the table there are more than 50,000 clones, around 94% of which are singletons. This sample's treatment: preoperative locoregional IRX-2 cytokine immunotherapy. Sampling took place from a patient treated with IRX-2 immunotherapy. The origin of the receptors is a human donor with breast cancer.

The chain is built from TRBV18 and TRBJ1-1, with 7 bases identical to TRBD1. The CDR3 is 14 amino acids. Germline trimming cut 4 bases from V and 4 bases from J; bases unmatched to any gene: 6. Germline CDR1 reads KGHSH; CDR2 reads LQKENI. The CDR3: CASSQGRGATEAFF. CDR3 nucleotide sequence: TGTGCCAGCTCACAGGGCAGGGGGGCCACTGAAGCTTTCTTT.

J is TRBJ2-5 and V is TRBV7-9; 9 nucleotides agree with TRBD2. Unmatched junction bases numbered 8, after V lost 4 bases and J lost 5 bases. The CDR3 is made up of 15 amino acids. Germline lookup yields CDR1 SEHNR and CDR2 FQNEAQ (reference sequence). The CDR3, as DNA: TGTGCCAGCAGCTCCCCCAGCGGGGGGTGGGAGACCCAGTACTTC. Amino acid sequence: CASSSPSGGWETQYF.

V is TRBV19 and J is TRBJ1-2; TRBD1 is a possible D gene (5 bases). There are 13 residues in the CDR3. The germline V and J ends were trimmed by 3 bases and 2 bases, with 7 bases remaining between them. The germline CDR1 and CDR2 sequences are LNHDA and SQIVND (reference sequence). In DNA form, the CDR3 reads TGTGCCAGTAGTATCGGGACCAACTATGGCTACACCTTC. Translated, it gives CASSIGTNYGYTF. Together with reference TRBV19 and TRBJ1-2, the CDR3 gives the full variable domain: DGGITQSPKYLFRKEGQNVTLSCEQNLNHDAMYWYRQDPGQGLRLIYYSQIVNDFQKGDIAEGYSVSREKKESFPLTVTSAQKNPTAFYLCASSIGTNYGYTFGSGTRLTVV.

V gene TRBV5-1 combines with J gene TRBJ2-3; D might be TRBD2 (6 bases). Germline V gene lookup returns CDR1 SGHRS and CDR2 YFSETQ. The V and J ends lost 0 bases and 3 bases respectively, with 11 bases between them. The CDR3 has 15 amino acids. CDR3 coding DNA: TGCGCCAGCAGCTTGGGGGGAGGAAGAACAGATACGCAGTATTTT. Translated: CASSLGGGRTDTQYF.

The V and J genes are TRBV6-6 and TRBJ1-1; 8 bases fit TRBD1. CDR3 size: 13 residues. V trimming: 6 bases; J trimming: 1 base; junction bases outside the gene matches: 1. Germline V CDR1 and CDR2: MNHNY, SVGAGI (reference sequence). The CDR3 nucleotides read TGTGCCAGCAGCGGACAGGGGAACACTGAAGCTTTCTTT. Residues: CASSGQGNTEAFF.

In regard to this clone: A junction end diverges from the germline sequence, so it may reflect a read error. The chain uses TRBV18 and TRBJ1-2, with unresolved D. The germline V gene has CDR1 KGHSH and CDR2 LQKENI. This CDR3 is built from 11 residues. CDR3: CASSQRQGPRF. Written as DNA, the CDR3 is TGTGCCAGCTCACAGAGACAAGGCCCTCGCTTC.

The V call is TRBV5-1, the J call TRBJ1-1; 9 nucleotides align to TRBD1. The CDR3 runs 13 residues. Trimming at V came to 7 bases and at J to 1 base, leaving 2 bases not matched to a gene. Germline V CDR1 and CDR2: SGHRS, YFSETQ. The CDR3 reads CASRQGGNTEAFF. The DNA of the CDR3 is TGCGCCAGCCGACAGGGGGGGAACACTGAAGCTTTCTTT.

The rearrangement uses TRBV7-2 and TRBJ1-3; 7 positions match TRBD1. CDR1 is SGHTA, CDR2 FQGNSA, per germline. CDR3 length equals 15 residues. The ends lost 3 bases at V and 2 bases at J; junction bases unmatched: 4. CDR3 sequence (DNA): TGTGCCAGCAGCTTTTCGGGACAGCCTGGAAACACCATATATTTT. Its protein product is CASSFSGQPGNTIYF.

This chain links TRBV4-3 with TRBJ2-1, with D perhaps matching TRBD1 (6 bases). CDR1 and CDR2 (germline): LGHNA, YSLEER. The length of the CDR3 is 14 residues. V gave up 1 base and J gave up 6 bases, with 10 bases separating them. In nucleotides, the CDR3 is TGCGCCAGCAGCCAAGTCCCAGGGGCCAATGAGCAGTTCTTC. Translated, it gives CASSQVPGANEQFF.

This chain uses TRBV7-3 with TRBJ2-2; D ambiguous. Trimming left V 5 bases short and J 2 bases short, with 6 bases between. Germline-derived CDR1 and CDR2 are SGHTA and FQGTGA. The CDR3 totals 13 residues. This CDR3 reads CASSASNTGELFF. In DNA, the CDR3 is TGTGCCAGCAGCGCCTCTAACACCGGGGAGCTGTTTTTT.

V and J are TRBV30 and TRBJ1-6; D remains unclear. Germline lookup yields CDR1 GTSNPN and CDR2 SVGIG (reference sequence). V shed 0 bases and J shed 0 bases, with 15 bases lying between them. There are 18 residues in the CDR3. CDR3: CAWSVEGSSSSYNSPLHF. The CDR3 DNA sequence: TGTGCCTGGAGTGTAGAGGGCAGCTCGAGCTCCTATAATTCACCCCTCCACTTT.

The gene calls are TRBV25-1 and TRBJ2-5, with 8 bases that match TRBD1. Germline values: CDR1 MGHDK, CDR2 SYGVNS. With 6 bases clipped from V and 4 bases from J, the junction kept 7 bases outside the gene matches. This CDR3 spans 14 amino acids. The CDR3 sequence: CASSDRGFVETQYF. The CDR3 DNA follows: TGTGCCAGCAGCGACAGGGGATTTGTAGAGACCCAGTACTTC.

In the case of this clone: This sample also contains other DNA sequences that code for the same CDR3. The chain is built from TRBV11-2 and TRBJ1-5; D not resolved. Germline CDR1 SGHAT, CDR2 FQNNGV. The CDR3 extends over 13 amino acids. Deletions cut 2 bases from V and 1 base from J, with 3 bases between. CDR3 sequence: CASSLSSNQPQHF. The CDR3 bases are TGTGCCAGCAGCTTATCAAGCAATCAGCCCCAGCATTTT.

The chain recombines TRBV25-1 with TRBJ2-3; TRBD2 matches at 7 bases. The CDR3 has 13 amino acids. With 6 bases clipped from V and 7 bases from J, the junction kept 7 bases outside the gene matches. Germline V lookup: CDR1 MGHDK, CDR2 SYGVNS. The CDR3 DNA is TGTGCCAGCAGCCCGACTAGCCCGAATACGCAGTATTTT. Translating it yields CASSPTSPNTQYF.

The chain employs TRBV9 and TRBJ2-3; no clear D gene. This CDR3 region has 11 residues. CDR1 and CDR2 (germline): SGDLS, YYNGEE. Trimming left V 3 bases short and J 5 bases short, with 4 bases between. The CDR3 DNA sequence: TGTGCCAGCAGCGCCTTAGATACGCAGTATTTT. It codes for CASSALDTQYF.

The gene calls are TRBV4-1 and TRBJ2-7; a weak D match, TRBD1 (6 bases). The length of the CDR3 is 17 residues. CDR1 is MGHRA, CDR2 YSYEKL, per germline. The ends were cut back, 1 base at V and 4 bases at J, with 20 bases in the middle. CDR3: CASSQGQGPRGRYEQYF. In DNA form, the CDR3 reads TGCGCCAGCAGCCAAGGCCAAGGGCCCAGGGGTCGGTACGAGCAGTACTTC.

As DNA, the CDR3 is TGTGCCAGCAGCTGGGCGGCGGGACTAGCGGGAGATGCAGATACGCAGTATTTT. Protein product: CASSWAAGLAGDADTQYF. The chain is built from TRBV5-5 and TRBJ2-3, with TRBD2 matching 14 bases. CDR3 length equals 18 residues. The junction had 10 bases not matched to a gene; V was cut back by 3 bases and J by 4 bases. Per germline, CDR1 SGHKS and CDR2 YYEKEE (reference sequence).

The chain recombines TRBV25-1 with TRBJ2-3; tentatively, D is TRBD1 (5 bases). The CDR3 runs 14 residues. Trimming pared 5 bases from V and 5 bases from J, leaving 14 bases between. Germline V gene sequence: CDR1 MGHDK, CDR2 SYGVNS. The CDR3 protein is CASSKDTAVDTQYF. The CDR3 region has the DNA TGTGCCAGCAGTAAGGACACCGCGGTAGATACGCAGTATTTT. The variable domain in full, with the rest retrieved from reference TRBV25-1 and TRBJ2-3, is EADIYQTPRYLVIGTGKKITLECSQTMGHDKMYWYQQDPGMELHLIHYSYGVNSTEKGDLSSESTVSRIRTEHFPLTLESARPSHTSQYLCASSKDTAVDTQYFGPGTRLTVL.

The genes are TRBV6-5 and TRBJ1-6; D ambiguous. Germline loops: CDR1 MNHEY, CDR2 SVGAGI. The V and J ends lost 4 bases and 8 bases respectively, with 9 bases between them. This CDR3 contains 13 residues. The CDR3 sequence is CASSLEGYSPLHF. For the CDR3, the DNA is TGTGCCAGCAGTTTGGAGGGTTATTCACCCCTCCACTTT.

Here the CDR3 reads CASRDRRRWGGYTF. The CDR3 DNA sequence: TGTGCCAGCAGAGACAGGCGCCGGTGGGGTGGCTACACCTTC. V gene TRBV28 combines with J gene TRBJ1-2; possibly TRBD1 for D (6 bases). V lost 6 bases and J lost 7, with 18 bases in between. Looked up from germline, CDR1 is MDHEN and CDR2 is SYDVKM. The CDR3 sequence is 14 residues long.

In DNA form, the CDR3 reads TGTGCCAGCAGGCTTGCGGGGGGGGTGGGAGAGCAGTACTTC. Protein: CASRLAGGVGEQYF. This chain joins TRBV28 and TRBJ2-7; 9 bases align to TRBD2. The CDR3 runs to 14 residues. Germline CDR1 is MDHEN and CDR2 is SYDVKM. The V segment lost 6 bases and the J segment 7 bases; nucleotides outside the gene matches: 10.

This chain uses TRBV29-1 with TRBJ2-7, with 9 nucleotides matching TRBD1. V was pared by 6 bases and J by 8 bases, with 11 bases of the junction left unmatched. The V gene's germline CDR1 is SQVTM and CDR2 ANQGSEA. There are 13 residues in the CDR3. In DNA, the CDR3 is TGCAGCGTGCTTAGTCCCGGGACAGGGCAGCAGTACTTC. It specifies CSVLSPGTGQQYF.

Comment on this clone: The DNA is left out, because the CDR3 cannot be placed on it with certainty; the CDR3 is given as TCRdb lists it. The CDR3 loop reads CSVGQGSGGRTYF. The V gene is TRBV29-1, the J gene TRBJ2-7; TRBD1, the D gene given by the table, was not confirmed from the DNA. Germline lookup yields CDR1 SQVTM and CDR2 ANQGSEA. The CDR3 is 13 amino acids in total, end residues counted.